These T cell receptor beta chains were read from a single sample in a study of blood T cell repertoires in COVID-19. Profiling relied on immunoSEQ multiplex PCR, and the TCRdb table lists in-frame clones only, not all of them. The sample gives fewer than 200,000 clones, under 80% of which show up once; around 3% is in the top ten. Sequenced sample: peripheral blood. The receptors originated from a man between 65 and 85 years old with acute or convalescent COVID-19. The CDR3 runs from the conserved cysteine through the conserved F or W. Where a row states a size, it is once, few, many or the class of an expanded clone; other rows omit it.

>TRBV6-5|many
CASRGQDNQPQHF
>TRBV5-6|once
CASSLAEAPPPEAFF
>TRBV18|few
CASSEGEVEAFF
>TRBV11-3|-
CASSPASTGASTDTQYF
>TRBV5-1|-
CASSLQGALSEKLFF
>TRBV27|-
CASSLTGFYGYTF
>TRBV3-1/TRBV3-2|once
CASSRSYRGMVAYF
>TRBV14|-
CASSRAGGVTYEQYF
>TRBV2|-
CASSEGQGTDTQYF
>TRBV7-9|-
CASSLATGTEAFF
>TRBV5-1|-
CASSLAEYSRGHTQYF
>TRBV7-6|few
CASSLVGIDETQYF
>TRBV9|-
CASSHPGTSGRRSYNEQFF
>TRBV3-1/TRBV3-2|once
CASSRKWTSRQETQYF
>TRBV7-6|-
CASSLERTGANEKLFF
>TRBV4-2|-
CASSQGGLAGASVDTQYF
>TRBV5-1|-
CASSLTTQNTEAFF
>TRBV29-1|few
CSVEKQLNTEAFF
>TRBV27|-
CASSLGGGLGSPLHF
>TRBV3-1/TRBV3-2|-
CASSHLATGELFF
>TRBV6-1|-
CASSERVGRGHGYTF
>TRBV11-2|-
CASSLGGGPILYEQYF
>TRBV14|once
CASSQEAGNTEAFF
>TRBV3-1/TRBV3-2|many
CASSQVSGPLSNEQYF
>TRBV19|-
CASSLRQGVNTEAFF
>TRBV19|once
CASSIDYLAEGNEQFF
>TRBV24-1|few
CATSDRGLSTTNSPLHF
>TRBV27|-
CASSFRSSYNEQFF
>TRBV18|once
CASSRTSGGGYEQYF
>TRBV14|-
CASSPTSGAYEQYF
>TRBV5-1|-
CASSLVSSGRGTGELFF
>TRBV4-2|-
CASSQGTGMLVYGYTF
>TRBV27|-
CASTPDWNTEAFF
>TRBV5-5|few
CASSKDRVQPQHF
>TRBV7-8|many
CASSLGQGAYEQYF
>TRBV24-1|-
CATSDSGQGHNEQFF
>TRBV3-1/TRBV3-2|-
CASSPGTGDQPQHF
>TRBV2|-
CASSGPDRSYEQYF
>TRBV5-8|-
CASSFLLAHLPGGYTF
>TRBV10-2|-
CASSEYSSYEQYF
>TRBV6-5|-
CASRTGQGYGYTF
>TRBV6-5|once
CASSRDRSNQPQHF
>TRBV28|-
CASTDGEAYGYTF
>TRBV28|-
CASSFWTGVQTEKLFF
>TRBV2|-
CASKEQGAVYGYTF
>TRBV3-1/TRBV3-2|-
CASSQRTPSSQPQHF
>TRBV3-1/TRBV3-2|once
CASSQHRTDTEAFF
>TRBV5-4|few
CASRPIGETYGYTF
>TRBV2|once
CASIETGLYEQYF
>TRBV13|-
CASSVTGLYGYTF
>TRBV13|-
CASSLGVIRSSYEQYF